The clone carrying this T cell receptor beta chain was found many times. Antigen specificity is unknown. Losses at the gene ends were 0 bases for V and 8 bases for J; bases not matched to a gene: 6. The CDR3 runs to 15 residues. CDR1 is SEHNR, CDR2 FQNEAQ, per germline (reference sequence). UMIs were added to TCR cDNA along with a universal primer site when it was made by 5'RACE template switching. TCRdb used MiXCR to reprocess the 5' RACE reads, holding one entry per CDR3 protein. The sample includes nearly 300,000 distinct CDR3 sequences, under 9% of them seen just once. The sample is drawn from a study of T cells after yellow fever vaccination. Overall study: SMART-Seq v4 Ultra Low Input prepared libraries from low-cell fractions. Study-wide findings and caveats: Only a minor proportion of clonotypes was detected across both CD4 and CD8 compartments. The secondary response was weaker, and its peak arrived faster, on day 5 versus 15.

The chain uses TRBV7-9 and TRBJ2-1; 8 bases fit TRBD1. The material was CD4+ T cells sorted from PBMCs, obtained 5 days after the yellow fever booster vaccination. The receptor was isolated from a man aged 18 to 29 who received the YFV17D yellow fever vaccine. CDR3 loop: CASSLAGTGPHEQFF. The CDR3 DNA reads TGTGCCAGCAGCTTAGCAGGGACAGGCCCTCATGAGCAGTTCTTC.